This T cell receptor beta chain was identified during a study of blood T cell repertoires in COVID-19. Study context: Spain, Italy and the United States supplied samples that represented acute and convalescent COVID-19.

Using immunoSEQ multiplex PCR, the repertoire was profiled, and TCRdb retains in-frame clones only, with some absent. In the table there are around 130,000 clones, around nine tenths of which are singletons. The germline CDR1 and CDR2 sequences are SGDLS and YYNGEE. The CDR3 totals 15 residues. The V and J ends lost 4 bases and 1 base respectively, with 14 bases between them. The genes are TRBV9 and TRBJ1-1, with a weak D call TRBD1 (5 bases). Input material: peripheral blood. The TCR was taken from a human donor in a cohort sampled during active COVID-19. As DNA, the CDR3 is TGTGCCAGCAGCTCAGGGAGGGGTTCGAACACTGAAGCTTTCTTT. This encodes CASSSGRGSNTEAFF.